The 12 T cell receptor beta chains below all came from one sample that was sequenced in a study of OX40 agonist ivuxolimab in advanced cancers. Profiled with immunoSEQ multiplex PCR; TCRdb holds only in-frame clones, not every one. The data show 35,000 to 40,000 clones, with over 80% seen just once and approximately 32% held by the top ten. This specimen was CD4+ or CD8+ T cells sorted from blood, taken in a trial of the OX40 agonist ivuxolimab. The receptors come from an adult with an advanced solid tumor such as melanoma, head and neck, liver or kidney cancer.

This rearrangement joins TRBV2 to TRBJ2-7; 7 positions match TRBD2. The V segment lost 1 base and the J segment 4 bases; nucleotides outside the gene matches: 13. CDR3 length equals 17 residues. Per the germline V gene, CDR1 is SNHLY and CDR2 is FYNNEI. CDR3 sequence: CASSEDVYGGRSYEQYF. In nucleotides, the CDR3 is TGTGCCAGCAGTGAAGATGTGTATGGCGGGAGATCTTACGAGCAGTACTTC.

This clone is classed as medium-sized (0.01 to 0.1%). CDR3 DNA sequence: TGTGCCAGCAGCTTGCCCCCGGGGGAACCCCTCCACTTT. Amino acids: CASSLPPGEPLHF. The V and J genes are TRBV5-6 and TRBJ1-6, with D perhaps matching TRBD1 (5 bases). Per the germline V gene, CDR1 is SGHDT and CDR2 is YYEEEE. This CDR3 is 13 amino acids long. The germline V and J ends were trimmed by 1 base and 12 bases, with 11 bases remaining between them.

V and J are TRBV6-1 and TRBJ1-2; D is undetermined. Germline lookup yields CDR1 MNHNS and CDR2 SASEGT. The CDR3 is made up of 15 amino acids. V gave up 4 bases and J gave up 1 base, with 13 bases separating them. The CDR3 DNA reads TGTGCCAGCAGTGGAGCAAAGGAGAATAACTATGGCTACACCTTC. Its protein product is CASSGAKENNYGYTF.

V is TRBV5-1 and J is TRBJ2-3; TRBD2 might be the D (6 bases). Germline CDR1 SGHRS, CDR2 YFSETQ. The CDR3 totals 11 residues. V lost 0 bases, J lost 11 bases, and 7 bases lay in between. The CDR3 region has the DNA TGCGCCAGCAGCTTGGAGGGAGGGCAGTATTTT. Protein product: CASSLEGGQYF.

V usage is TRBV5-1 and J usage is TRBJ1-1, with D unresolved. This CDR3 comprises 14 residues. Germline CDR1 and CDR2: SGHRS and YFSETQ. The V end was cut by 3 bases, the J end by 10 bases, with 19 bases between. Written as DNA, the CDR3 is TGCGCCAGCAGCTACACCCCCGAAAGTGGAGGAGCTTTCTTT. This encodes CASSYTPESGGAFF.

The J gene is TRBJ1-1, the V gene TRBV19; the D gene is possibly TRBD1 (6 bases). CDR3 length: 13 residues. CDR1 is LNHDA, CDR2 SQIVND, per germline (reference sequence). Deletions cut 4 bases from V and 5 bases from J, with 11 bases between. This chain's CDR3 is CASSTRGGTEAFF. The CDR3 DNA reads as TGTGCCAGTAGTACCAGGGGAGGAACTGAAGCTTTCTTT.

CDR3 in amino acids: CASVLQGAAGYTF. The DNA of the CDR3 is TGTGCCTCGGTACTACAGGGGGCAGCCGGCTACACCTTC. The chain links TRBV6-1 to TRBJ1-2; 9 bases align to TRBD1. CDR3 length: 13 amino acids. The trim removed 11 bases at V and 8 bases at J, leaving 12 bases unmatched. Germline V gene data show CDR1 as MNHNS and CDR2 as SASEGT.

The rearrangement uses TRBV19 and TRBJ1-5; 7 bases are shared with TRBD1. V was clipped by 3 bases and J by 4 bases; unmatched bases: 6. In germline, CDR1 is LNHDA, CDR2 SQIVND (reference sequence). The CDR3 runs to 15 residues. This CDR3 is CASSIDQGGNQPQHF. CDR3 nucleotides: TGTGCCAGTAGTATCGACCAGGGGGGGAATCAGCCCCAGCATTTT.

The V gene is TRBV10-1, the J gene TRBJ2-7; TRBD1 aligns across 7 bases. Per the germline V gene, CDR1 is WNHNN and CDR2 is SYGVQD (reference sequence). The V and J ends lost 2 bases and 7 bases, in that order; junction bases with no gene match: 5. The CDR3 consists of 13 residues. CDR3 sequence (DNA): TGCGCCAGCAGTGAGGTCAGGGGGAGTGAGCAGTACTTC. It is translated as CASSEVRGSEQYF.

CDR3 residues: CAWSVLSGGDGYTF. CDR3 nucleotides: TGTGCCTGGAGTGTACTATCGGGGGGAGATGGCTACACCTTC. This chain joins TRBV30 and TRBJ1-2, with D possibly matching TRBD1 (5 bases). V dropped 0 bases and J dropped 6 bases, with 14 bases sitting between them. The CDR3 spans 14 residues. The germline gives CDR1 GTSNPN, CDR2 SVGIG (reference sequence).

The chain links TRBV6-6 to TRBJ1-1; tentative D call: TRBD1 (5 bases). The germline gives CDR1 MNHNY, CDR2 SVGAGI (reference sequence). This CDR3 comprises 14 residues. Trimming removed 1 base from V and 4 bases from J, with 10 bases in between. The CDR3, as DNA: TGTGCCAGCAGTTACTTGGAGAGGGGCACTGAAGCTTTCTTT. Amino acids: CASSYLERGTEAFF.

The chain is built from TRBV7-3 and TRBJ2-2; 9 bases are a match to TRBD2. Germline trimming cut 7 bases from V and 5 bases from J; bases unmatched to any gene: 14. CDR3 length equals 17 residues. Germline V lookup: CDR1 SGHTA, CDR2 FQGTGA. CDR3 bases: TGTGCCAGCACTACACCTCGGGGACTAGCAGGGACCGGGGAGCTGTTTTTT. Translated: CASTTPRGLAGTGELFF.